What follows is one T cell receptor beta chain and its context. Its antigen target is currently unknown. One base away there is no much larger clone; base qualities are not given. The record originates from a study of blood T cell repertoires in COVID-19 (dated by TCRdb to between 2020 and 2021). With respect to the entire study: Samples covering the acute and convalescent phases of COVID-19 were provided by collaborators in the United States, Italy and Spain. The dataset comprised deeply sampled blood TCRbeta repertoires from subjects exposed to, actively infected with, or recovered from COVID-19. Where available, HLA class I and class II types were obtained from metadata supplied by the sample provider rather than from assay-based typing. The material from the prospective study consisted of cDNA or gDNA derived from T cells, B-cell-depleted T cells, or PBMCs. A freely available public database, intended as a resource for researchers studying the immune response to SARS-CoV-2, is where the repertoires were released. Samples came from the ongoing ImmuneRACE study (first 160 participants) plus 1,254 subjects from 6 global collaborators. Sample metadata almost always included a de-identified subject ID, COVID-19 status, age in years and sex. The full study reports these points: The quantity of clinical and demographic metadata differed by source and by participant and was supplied without curation.

Enrolling through a virtual design, the prospective study's participants ranged in age from roughly 18 to 89 years and lived across approximately 25 United States geographic areas. To assign participants to cohorts, the prospective study relied on clinical history that participants themselves reported in a screening survey and a study questionnaire. ImmuneRACE Cohort 3 recovered participants were defined by two consecutive negative NP/OP PCR tests, healthcare professional clearance, or symptom resolution. In the prospective study, whole blood, serum and a nasopharyngeal or oropharyngeal swab were collected from each participant by mobile phlebotomists. Over an approximately 2-month period, participants in the prospective study had the option of providing additional blood draws and questionnaires. Prospective study blood samples were shipped either frozen or at room temperature before DNA extraction.

The CDR1 and CDR2 encoded by the germline V gene (reference sequence) are SEHNR and FQNEAQ. V was cut back by 4 bases and J by 1 base, leaving a gap of 11 bases between them. Inclusive of the bounding cysteine and phenylalanine, the CDR3 is 15 residues long. Left in the record is the CDR3 DNA by itself, 45 bases read in frame from the first base. TCRbeta CDR3 regions were amplified from genomic DNA using the immunoSEQ Assay, a bias-controlled multiplex PCR. On the authors' methods: The number of nucleated cells in each sample was estimated by amplification of reference gene primers within the assay. To quantify the absolute abundance of each unique TCRbeta CDR3 rearrangement, sequence reads were collapsed and filtered. For each sample, productive Simpson clonality was calculated by taking the square root of Simpson's diversity index across productive rearrangements. TCRdb mirrors the immuneACCESS table, restricted to in-frame sequences. Some clones are absent from its copies; in checked studies, under half trace to an unresolved V gene, and the reason for the others is unknown. V, J and clone size are taken as reported in that table, and D and trimming were inferred from the DNA itself. The sample records approximately 480,000 clones, 75% to 90% of which are singletons. Together, the top ten hold 0.7% of the sample.

Sequencing was carried out using PBMCs or T cells enriched from blood (not recorded which). The chain links TRBV7-9 with TRBJ1-5; the D region possibly corresponds to TRBD1 (5 bases align). This TCR came from a woman aged 18-29 years who had recovered from COVID-19. The CDR3: CASSWTGGSNQPQHF. The nucleotide sequence reads TGTGCCAGCAGCTGGACGGGGGGGAGCAATCAGCCCCAGCATTTT.